Sequencing of this T cell receptor (beta chain) was carried out in a study of beta chain features in type 1 diabetes. Study results and limitations: Among all four CD4+ subsets, Type 1 diabetes patients had TCRB CDR3s that were moderately but significantly shorter.

V lost 2 bases and J 1 base, leaving 15 bases between the germline ends. The CDR3 spans 17 residues. The germline CDR1 and CDR2 sequences are KGHSH and LQKENI. Investigators reverse transcribed all isolated RNA, so they sequenced expressed TCRB transcripts. Sequenced by immunoSEQ multiplex PCR; TCRdb stores in-frame clones only, minus some. This sample carries a few hundred thousand clones, over 8.5% of them seen once, and the ten largest clones take around 0.66%. In its sample, this clone was seen many times. Its specificity is unknown. This chain links TRBV18 with TRBJ1-3, with no clear D. The sequenced material came from central memory CD4+ T cells from blood. This receptor was obtained from a man younger than 40 with type 1 diabetes. For the CDR3, the DNA is TGTGCCAGCTCACCAGGGGTGGATAAAGGTTCTGGAAACACCATATATTTT. The encoded protein is CASSPGVDKGSGNTIYF.